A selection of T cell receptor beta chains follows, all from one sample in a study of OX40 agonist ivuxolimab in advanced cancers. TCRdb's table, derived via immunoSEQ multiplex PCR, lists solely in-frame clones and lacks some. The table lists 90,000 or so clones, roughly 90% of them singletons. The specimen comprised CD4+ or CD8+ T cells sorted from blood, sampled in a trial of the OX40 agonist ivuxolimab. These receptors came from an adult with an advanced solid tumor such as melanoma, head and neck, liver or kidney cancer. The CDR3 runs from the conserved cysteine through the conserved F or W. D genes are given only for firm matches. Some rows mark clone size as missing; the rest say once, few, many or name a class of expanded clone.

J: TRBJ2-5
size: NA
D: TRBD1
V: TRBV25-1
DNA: TGTGCCAGCAACCTGGGGACAGGCGGAAAGACCCAGTACTTC
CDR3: CASNLGTGGKTQYF

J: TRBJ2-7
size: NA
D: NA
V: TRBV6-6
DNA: TGTGCCAGCAGTTACGGTTACGTACCCTACGAGCAGTACTTC
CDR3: CASSYGYVPYEQYF

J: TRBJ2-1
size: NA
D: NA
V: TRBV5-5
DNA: TGTGCCAGCAGCTTGTACAGGTCCCCCAATGAGCAGTTCTTC
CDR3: CASSLYRSPNEQFF

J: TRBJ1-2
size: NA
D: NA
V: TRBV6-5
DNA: TGTGCCAGCACCACCGATGGTGGCTACACCTTC
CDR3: CASTTDGGYTF

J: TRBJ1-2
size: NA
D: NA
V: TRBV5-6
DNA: TGTGCCAGCAGCTTAACCAGCCACTATGGCTACACCTTC
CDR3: CASSLTSHYGYTF

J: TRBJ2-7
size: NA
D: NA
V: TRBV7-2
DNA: TGTGCCAGCAGCCTTGGGACACCAGGGGTCGAGCAGTACTTC
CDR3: CASSLGTPGVEQYF

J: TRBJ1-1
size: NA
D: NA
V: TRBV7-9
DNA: TGTGCCAGCAGCTTACGTGGGGACACTGAAGCTTTCTTT
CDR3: CASSLRGDTEAFF

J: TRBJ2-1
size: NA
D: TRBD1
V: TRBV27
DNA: TGTGCCAGCAGTCCGGGGGACAGGGGGCACCGAGAGCAGTTCTTC
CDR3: CASSPGDRGHREQFF

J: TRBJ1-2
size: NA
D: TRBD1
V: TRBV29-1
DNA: TGCAGCGTTGAAAGAACAGGGGGCTTGAACTATGGCTACACCTTC
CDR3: CSVERTGGLNYGYTF

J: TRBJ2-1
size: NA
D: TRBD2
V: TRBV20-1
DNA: TGCAGTGCGGAAGCGGGAGTGGAGCAGTTCTTC
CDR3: CSAEAGVEQFF

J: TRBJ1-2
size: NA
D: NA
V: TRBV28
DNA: TGTGCCAGCAACCTGCCTAACTATGGCTACACCTTC
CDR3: CASNLPNYGYTF

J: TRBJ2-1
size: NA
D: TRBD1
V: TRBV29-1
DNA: TGCAGCGTTCCCGGGACAGGGTACGGTGAGCAGTTCTTC
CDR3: CSVPGTGYGEQFF

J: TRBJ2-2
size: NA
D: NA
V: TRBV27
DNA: TGTGCCAGCAGTTTATCGAGAGGGACCGGGGAGCTGTTTTTT
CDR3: CASSLSRGTGELFF

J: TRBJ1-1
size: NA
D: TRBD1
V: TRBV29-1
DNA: TGCAGCGTTCCCGGACAGGTCGGAGCTTTCTTT
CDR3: CSVPGQVGAFF

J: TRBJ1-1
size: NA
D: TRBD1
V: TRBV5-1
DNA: TGCGCCAGCAGCTTTACCGGGACAGCTAACACTGAAGCTTTCTTT
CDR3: CASSFTGTANTEAFF

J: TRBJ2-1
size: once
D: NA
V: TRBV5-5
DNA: TGTGCCAGCACCGTGGGTCCGGCCATATACAATGAGCAGTTCTTC
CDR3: CASTVGPAIYNEQFF

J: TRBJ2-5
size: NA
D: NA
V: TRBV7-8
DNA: TGTGCCAGCAGCGCCGGAGGGCAAGAGACCCAGTACTTC
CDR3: CASSAGGQETQYF

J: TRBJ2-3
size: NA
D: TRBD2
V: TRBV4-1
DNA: TGCGCCAGCAGCCGAGGAGAAGGGACTAGGTCCACAGATACGCAGTATTTT
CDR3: CASSRGEGTRSTDTQYF

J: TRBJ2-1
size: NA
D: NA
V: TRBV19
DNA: TGTGCCAGTACTCAGGGGGGGGGCCTCCATAACAATGAGCAGTTCTTC
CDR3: CASTQGGGLHNNEQFF

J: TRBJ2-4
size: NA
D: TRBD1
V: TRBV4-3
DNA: TGCGCCAGCAGCCAATACAACAGGGGGCTCCAAAACATTCAGTACTTC
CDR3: CASSQYNRGLQNIQYF

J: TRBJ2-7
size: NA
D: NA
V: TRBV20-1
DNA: TGCAGTGCTAGATGGGGGCTCGAGCAGTACTTC
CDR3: CSARWGLEQYF

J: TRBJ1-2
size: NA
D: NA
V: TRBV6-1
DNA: TGTGCCAGCAGTTCCGGGACCTATGGCTACACCTTC
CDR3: CASSSGTYGYTF

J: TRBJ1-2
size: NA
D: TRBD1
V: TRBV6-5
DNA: TGTGCCAGCAGTTACTTAAACAAGACAGGGAACTATGGCTACACCTTC
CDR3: CASSYLNKTGNYGYTF

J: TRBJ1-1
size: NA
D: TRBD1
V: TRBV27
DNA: TGTGCCAGCAGTGCTCCTCTAGACAGGGGAGGGGGATTGAACACTGAAGCTTTCTTT
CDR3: CASSAPLDRGGGLNTEAFF

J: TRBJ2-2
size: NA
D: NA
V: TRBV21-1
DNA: TGTGCCAGCAGCAAAAGGGCAGGGGTAAAGAGGGGCAACGTCCCCGGGGAGCTGTTTTTT
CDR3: CASSKRAGVKRGNVPGELFF

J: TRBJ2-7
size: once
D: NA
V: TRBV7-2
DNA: TGTGCCAGCAGTTACAGCGATCGGGGGCCTCACTACGAGCAGTACTTC
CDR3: CASSYSDRGPHYEQYF

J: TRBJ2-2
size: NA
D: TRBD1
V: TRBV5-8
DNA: TGTGCCAGCAGCTTACCTGGACAGGGACCTTTGAGGGAGCTGTTTTTT
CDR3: CASSLPGQGPLRELFF

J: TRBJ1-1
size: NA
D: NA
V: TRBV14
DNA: TGTGCCAGCAGCACGAGACAGTTAATGAACACTGAAGCTTTCTTT
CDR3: CASSTRQLMNTEAFF

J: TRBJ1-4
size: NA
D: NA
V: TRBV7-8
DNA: TGTGCCAGCAGCTTAAGTCTGGGGGCCAGGACGGCAACTAATGAAAAACTGTTTTTT
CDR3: CASSLSLGARTATNEKLFF

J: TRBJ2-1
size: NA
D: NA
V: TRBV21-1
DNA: TGTGCCAGAAGACCGGGACACCCACGGGAGCTCTACAATGAGCAGTTCTTC
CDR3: CARRPGHPRELYNEQFF

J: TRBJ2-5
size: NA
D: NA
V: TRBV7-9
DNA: TGTGCCAGCAGCTTGTCTGCGCGGTTGGGAGAGACCCAGTACTTC
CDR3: CASSLSARLGETQYF

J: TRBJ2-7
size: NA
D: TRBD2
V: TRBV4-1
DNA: TGCGCCAGCAGCCAATTGCGGGAGTGGGACGAGCAGTACTTC
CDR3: CASSQLREWDEQYF

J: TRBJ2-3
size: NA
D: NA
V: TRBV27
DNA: TGTGCCAGCAGTCCCCATTTAGGGATTACAGATACGCAGTATTTT
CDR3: CASSPHLGITDTQYF

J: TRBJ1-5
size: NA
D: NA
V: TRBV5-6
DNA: TGTGCCAGCAGCTTGGGCGGGTATTATCAGCCCCAGCATTTT
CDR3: CASSLGGYYQPQHF

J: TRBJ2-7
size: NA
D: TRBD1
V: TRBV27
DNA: TGTGCCAGCAGTTTATTTGGGACAGACTACGAGCAGTACTTC
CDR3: CASSLFGTDYEQYF

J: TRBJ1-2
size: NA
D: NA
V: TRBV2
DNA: TGTGCCAGCATGAGCCCCAGCGGGGTCTATGGCTACACCTTC
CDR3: CASMSPSGVYGYTF

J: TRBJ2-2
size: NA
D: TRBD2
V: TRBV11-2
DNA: TGTGCCAGCAGCCCCGGGACTAGCGGTACCGGGGAGCTGTTTTTT
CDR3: CASSPGTSGTGELFF

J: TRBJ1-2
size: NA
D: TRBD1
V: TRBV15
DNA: TGTGCCACCAGCAGGGTGGGACAGGGGTTAAGTAGTAACTATGGCTACACCTTC
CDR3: CATSRVGQGLSSNYGYTF

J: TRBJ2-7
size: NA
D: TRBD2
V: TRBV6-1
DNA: TGTGCCAGCACCGTGGGGACTAGCGGGATTTACGAGCAGTACTTC
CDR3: CASTVGTSGIYEQYF

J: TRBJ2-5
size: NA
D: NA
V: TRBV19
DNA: TGTGCCAGTAGTAAGTTTCAGGGGGAGACCCAGTACTTC
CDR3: CASSKFQGETQYF

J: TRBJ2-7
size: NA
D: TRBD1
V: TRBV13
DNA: TGTGCCAGCAGCTTGGGCAGGGGGATTTACGAGCAGTACTTC
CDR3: CASSLGRGIYEQYF

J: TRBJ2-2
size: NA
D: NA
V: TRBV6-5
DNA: TGTGCCAGCAGTTACGGAGCTACCGGGGAGCTGTTTTTT
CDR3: CASSYGATGELFF

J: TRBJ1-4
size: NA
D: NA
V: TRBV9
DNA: TGTGCCAGCAGCCTCCAATCCAACAGGGCAAGTAATGAAAAACTGTTTTTT
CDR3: CASSLQSNRASNEKLFF

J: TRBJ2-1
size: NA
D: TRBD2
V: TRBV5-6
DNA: TGTGCCAGCAGCTTGCTGCATAGCGGGGGGGACGGGGATGAGCAGTTCTTC
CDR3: CASSLLHSGGDGDEQFF

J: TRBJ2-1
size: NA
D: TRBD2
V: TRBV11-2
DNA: TGTGCCAGCAGCGGGCGACTAGCGGGAGAAGGCAATGAGCAGTTCTTC
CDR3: CASSGRLAGEGNEQFF

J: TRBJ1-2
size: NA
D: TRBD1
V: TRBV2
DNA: TGTGCCAGCATCCGACCCCGTGGGACAGGGTCAGCTAACTATGGCTACACCTTC
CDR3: CASIRPRGTGSANYGYTF

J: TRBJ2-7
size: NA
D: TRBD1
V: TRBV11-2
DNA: TGTGCCAGCAGCTTAGCGGTTGATACAGGGGGCAAGAGCTACGAGCAGTACTTC
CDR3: CASSLAVDTGGKSYEQYF

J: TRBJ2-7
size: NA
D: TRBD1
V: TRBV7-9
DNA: TGTGCCAGCAGCTCGGGGACAGGGAACCACGAGCAGTACTTC
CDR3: CASSSGTGNHEQYF

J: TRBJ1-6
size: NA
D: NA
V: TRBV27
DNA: TGTGCCAGCAGTCTACACAGCCTCCTTAATTCACCCCTCCACTTT
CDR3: CASSLHSLLNSPLHF

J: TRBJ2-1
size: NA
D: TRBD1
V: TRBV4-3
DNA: TGCGCCAGCAGCCAATGGGGCGGGACAGGGTCCTACAATGAGCAGTTCTTC
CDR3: CASSQWGGTGSYNEQFF

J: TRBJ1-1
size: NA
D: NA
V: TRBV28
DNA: TGTGCCAGCAGTTTAGGGACACGAGCTTTCTTT
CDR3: CASSLGTRAFF

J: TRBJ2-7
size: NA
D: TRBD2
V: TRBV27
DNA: TGTGCCAGCCTTCCACTAGCGGGAGGGCCTCGGGAGCAGTACTTC
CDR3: CASLPLAGGPREQYF

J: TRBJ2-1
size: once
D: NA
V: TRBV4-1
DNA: TGCGCCAGCAGCCAAGATCCGGGGGAGCAGTTCTTC
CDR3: CASSQDPGEQFF

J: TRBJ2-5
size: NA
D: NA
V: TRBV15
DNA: TGTGCCACCAGCAGCCCCCTCGGGAGCTCCCGGGAGACCCAGTACTTC
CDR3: CATSSPLGSSRETQYF

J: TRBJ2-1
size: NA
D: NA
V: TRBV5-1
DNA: TGCGCCAGCAGCCCGGACCCGGTCGGGAATGAGCAGTTCTTC
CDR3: CASSPDPVGNEQFF

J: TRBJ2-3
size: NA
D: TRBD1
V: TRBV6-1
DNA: TGTGCCAGCAGCGGATGGACAGGGGAGTATTTT
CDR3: CASSGWTGEYF

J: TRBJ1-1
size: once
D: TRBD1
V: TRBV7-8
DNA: TGTGCCAGCAGCTTCCCCAGAACAGGGGACACTGAAGCTTTCTTT
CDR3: CASSFPRTGDTEAFF

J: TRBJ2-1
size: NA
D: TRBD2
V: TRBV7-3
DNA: TGTGCCAGCAGCTTAGCGGGAGGGCCTTTCAATGAGCAGTTCTTC
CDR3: CASSLAGGPFNEQFF

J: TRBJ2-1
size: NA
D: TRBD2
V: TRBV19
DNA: TGTGCCACCTCGGCGGGGGGAAGCTCCTACAATGAGCAGTTCTTC
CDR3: CATSAGGSSYNEQFF

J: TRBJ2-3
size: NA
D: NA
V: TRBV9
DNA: TGTGCCAGCAGGGAGTTGGGGGGAGATACGCAGTATTTT
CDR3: CASRELGGDTQYF